The present entry profiles one TCR beta chain with its context. Its antigen is as yet unknown. The CDR3 is made up of 14 amino acids. Trimming cost V 5 bases and J 7 bases; bases outside gene matches: 7. Germline loops: CDR1 LNHNV, CDR2 YYDKDF (reference sequence). The source of the sample is a study of CD8 T cells in Susac syndrome. High-throughput TCR beta sequencing covered peripheral CD8+ and CD4+ T cells. Stable or active relapsing-remitting multiple sclerosis, untreated and meeting revised McDonald criteria, defined the controls. RNA amounts of roughly 0.45 to 1 ug underwent reverse transcription with random hexamers. TCR beta CDR3 was amplified by immunoSEQ covering 54 Vbeta and 13 Jbeta. TCRdb called the immunoSEQ multiplex PCR reads again in MiXCR, with one record for every CDR3 protein. In the table there are about 300,000 distinct CDR3 sequences, roughly 85% of which are singletons. Study conclusions and caveats: Only a relatively small number of individuals were included in the TCR sequencing and HLA analysis.

This TCR derives from a human donor with multiple sclerosis. Specimen: CD8+ T cells from PBMCs. This sequence joins TRBV15 and TRBJ2-4; 8 bases align to TRBD2. In DNA, the CDR3 is TGTGCCACCAGCGGGGGGGAGCGGGAGAACATTCAGTACTTC. This encodes CATSGGERENIQYF.